The 10 T cell receptor beta chains below were found in one sample sequenced in a study of blood T cell repertoires in COVID-19. The data were produced by immunoSEQ multiplex PCR, yet TCRdb's version contains in-frame clones alone and is incomplete. The sample has hundreds of thousands of clones, 88% seen once. The sequenced material came from peripheral blood. Receptors originate from a woman in her thirties who had recovered from COVID-19.

The chain combines TRBV6-2 or TRBV6-3 with TRBJ1-2, with 12 bases lining up with TRBD1. Unmatched junction bases numbered 14, after V lost 5 bases and J lost 10 bases. The CDR3 sequence is 16 residues long. The germline V gene encodes CDR1 MNHEY and CDR2 SVGEGT. CDR3 DNA: TGTGCCAGCAGTCAGCCCGCCGTCCCGGGACAGGGGGCCTACACCTTC. Translated: CASSQPAVPGQGAYTF.

The J gene is TRBJ1-4, the V gene TRBV4-3; no firm D call. Germline V gene data show CDR1 as LGHNA and CDR2 as YSLEER. V lost 5 bases to trimming and J lost 8 bases, with 15 bases between them. CDR3 size: 14 residues. As DNA, the CDR3 is TGCGCCAGCAGCGACTTACCTGCCGGCGAAAAACTGTTTTTT. Translated: CASSDLPAGEKLFF.

This rearrangement joins TRBV6-6 to TRBJ2-3; the D is unclear. The CDR3 is 12 amino acids. CDR1 is MNHNY and CDR2 is SVGAGI in the germline V gene (reference sequence). The ends were cut back, 0 bases at V and 5 bases at J, with 3 bases in the middle. CDR3 coding DNA: TGTGCCAGCAGTTACTCGAGAGATACGCAGTATTTT. Residues: CASSYSRDTQYF.

The rearrangement links TRBV28 to TRBJ1-5, with D unresolved. The length of the CDR3 is 16 residues. In germline, CDR1 is MDHEN, CDR2 SYDVKM. V was trimmed by 5 bases and J by 0 bases, leaving 14 bases between them. The DNA for the CDR3 is TGTGCCAGCAGTCCCACGACTTCCTATAGCAATCAGCCCCAGCATTTT. It is translated as CASSPTTSYSNQPQHF.

V is TRBV25-1 and J is TRBJ1-4; D is perhaps TRBD1 (5 bases). V shed 6 bases and J shed 10 bases, with 12 bases lying between them. The germline CDR1 and CDR2 sequences are MGHDK and SYGVNS. The CDR3 runs 12 residues. The CDR3 DNA is TGTGCCAGCAGGGACTGGGGGGGAAAACTGTTTTTT. Residues: CASRDWGGKLFF.

This clone was seen a single time. The V and J genes are TRBV12-3 or TRBV12-4 and TRBJ2-7, with 8 bases fitting TRBD1. This CDR3 has 13 amino acids. J lost 7 bases, V lost 6 bases, and 8 bases had no gene match. The CDR3: CASSPTGDGEQYF. The CDR3 coding sequence is TGTGCCAGCAGCCCGACAGGGGATGGGGAGCAGTACTTC.

Only a few counts were recorded for this clone. The rearrangement joins TRBV6-2 or TRBV6-3 to TRBJ1-4; D is perhaps TRBD1 (5 bases). The germline V gene encodes CDR1 MNHEY and CDR2 SVGEGT. Trimming removed 2 bases from V and 5 bases from J, with 9 bases in between. The CDR3 has 14 amino acids. The CDR3 protein is CASSYGGVNEKLFF. Written as DNA, the CDR3 is TGTGCCAGCAGTTACGGAGGGGTGAATGAAAAACTGTTTTTT.

V gene TRBV6-2 or TRBV6-3 combines with J gene TRBJ2-5, with 9 bases fitting TRBD2. CDR3 length: 18 amino acids. Germline-derived CDR1 and CDR2 are MNHEY and SVGEGT. After removal of 5 bases from V and 5 bases from J, the junction contained 18 bases not matched to a gene. The DNA for the CDR3 is TGTGCCAGCAGTCAATATAGCGGGGGAGGTGTGAGGGCGGAGACCCAGTACTTC. It is translated as CASSQYSGGGVRAETQYF.

The V call is TRBV4-1, the J call TRBJ2-7; D is unclear. CDR3 length: 13 amino acids. V shed 4 bases and J shed 2 bases, with 9 bases lying between them. Germline loops: CDR1 MGHRA, CDR2 YSYEKL. CDR3 sequence (DNA): TGCGCCAGCAGCCTCCAACTTACCTACGAGCAGTACTTC. It translates to CASSLQLTYEQYF.

This rearrangement joins TRBV28 to TRBJ1-5; 7 positions match TRBD1. Germline CDR1 MDHEN, CDR2 SYDVKM. This CDR3 is built from 15 residues. Trimming removed 6 bases from V and 2 bases from J; junction bases left unmatched: 7. The chain's CDR3 is CASRKDREGNQPQHF. DNA of the CDR3: TGTGCCAGCAGAAAAGACAGGGAAGGCAATCAGCCCCAGCATTTT.